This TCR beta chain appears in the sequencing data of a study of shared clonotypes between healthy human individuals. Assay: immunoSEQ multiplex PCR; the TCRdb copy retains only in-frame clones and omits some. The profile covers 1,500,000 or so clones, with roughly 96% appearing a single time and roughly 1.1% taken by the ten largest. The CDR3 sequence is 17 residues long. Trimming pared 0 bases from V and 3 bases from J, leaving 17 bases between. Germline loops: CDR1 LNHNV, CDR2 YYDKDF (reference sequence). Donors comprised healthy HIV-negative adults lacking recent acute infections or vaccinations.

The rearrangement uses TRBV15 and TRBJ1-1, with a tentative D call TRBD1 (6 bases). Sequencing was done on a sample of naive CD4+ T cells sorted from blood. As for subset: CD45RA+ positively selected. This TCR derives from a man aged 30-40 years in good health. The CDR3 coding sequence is TGTGCCACCAGCAGAGAGTCGCCGGGCAGGGGCCACACTGAAGCTTTCTTT. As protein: CATSRESPGRGHTEAFF.